This is a list of T cell receptor beta chains from one sample in a study of CD8+CD57+ T cells in acquired aplastic anemia. MiXCR was run by TCRdb on the reads, yielding one entry per CDR3 protein. The table has about 120,000 distinct CDR3 sequences, 50% to 60% seen once. Sequenced material: sorted CD4+, CD8+, or CD8+CD57+ T cells (not recorded which) from PBMCs. The receptors were gathered from a human donor with aplastic anemia. The CDR3 runs from the conserved cysteine through the conserved F or W. The D gene is left open where the match is weak. Clone size is shown for a subset of rows, as once, few, many or a class of expanded clone.

v_call,clone_size,j_call,d_call,cdr3_aa,cdr3_nt
TRBV19,many,TRBJ2-1,TRBD2,CASTPSAGGWNEQFF,TGTGCCAGTACCCCCAGCGCGGGAGGGTGGAATGAGCAGTTCTTC
TRBV2,.,TRBJ2-2,.,CASNRVVTGELFF,TGTGCCAGCAACAGGGTGGTTACCGGGGAGCTGTTTTTT
TRBV28,many,TRBJ2-7,TRBD2,CASRGSGISYEQYF,TGTGCCAGCAGGGGTAGCGGGATCTCCTACGAGCAGTACTTC
TRBV6-1,.,TRBJ2-7,.,CASSVDVGYEQYF,TGTGCCAGCAGTGTCGATGTGGGCTACGAGCAGTACTTC
TRBV6-1,.,TRBJ1-4,TRBD1,CASRKTGGNEKLFF,TGTGCCAGCAGAAAGACAGGGGGGAATGAAAAACTGTTTTTT
TRBV7-2,.,TRBJ1-5,TRBD1,CASSLANRGEPQHF,TGTGCCAGCAGCTTAGCGAACAGGGGTGAGCCCCAGCATTTT
TRBV10-3,.,TRBJ1-1,TRBD1,CAISWDRVNTEAFF,TGTGCCATCAGCTGGGACAGGGTTAACACTGAAGCTTTCTTT
TRBV19,many,TRBJ1-1,.,CASRRGRNTEAFF,TGTGCCAGTCGGCGGGGGAGGAACACTGAAGCTTTCTTT
TRBV4-2,.,TRBJ1-2,.,CASSIGQSTDVNYGYTF,TGTGCCAGCAGCATAGGACAGAGCACAGATGTTAACTATGGCTACACCTTC
TRBV2,few,TRBJ2-2,TRBD1,CASRADRGWTGELFF,TGTGCCAGCAGGGCCGACAGGGGATGGACCGGGGAGCTGTTTTTT
TRBV2,.,TRBJ2-5,.,CASSAYGGRQETQYF,TGTGCCAGCAGTGCCTACGGGGGGCGGCAAGAGACCCAGTACTTC
TRBV30,.,TRBJ2-7,TRBD2,CAWSGEPGLGYEQYF,TGTGCCTGGAGTGGTGAGCCAGGACTAGGCTACGAGCAGTACTTC
TRBV12-3/TRBV12-4,many,TRBJ2-1,.,CASSGLVDEQFF,TGTGCCAGCAGTGGGTTAGTTGATGAGCAGTTCTTC
TRBV5-1,many,TRBJ2-1,TRBD1,CASSWGQVKTRQEQFF,TGCGCCAGCAGCTGGGGACAGGTTAAAACCCGGCAAGAGCAGTTCTTC
TRBV5-5,.,TRBJ2-3,.,CASSLGSTYTDTQYF,TGTGCCAGCAGCTTGGGGAGTACCTACACAGATACGCAGTATTTT
TRBV10-3,few,TRBJ2-5,TRBD2,CAISEIAGVIETQYF,TGTGCCATCAGCGAGATAGCGGGAGTAATAGAGACCCAGTACTTC
TRBV2,.,TRBJ2-6,.,CASTGPTPDTDCGANVLTF,TGTGCCAGCACCGGACCCACCCCGGATACCGACTGTGGGGCCAACGTCCTGACTTTC
TRBV10-3,many,TRBJ1-2,.,CAITGRDGYTF,TGTGCCATCACAGGGAGGGATGGCTACACCTTC
TRBV27,many,TRBJ2-7,.,CASSHRDTYEQYF,TGTGCCAGCAGTCACCGGGACACCTACGAGCAGTACTTC
TRBV9,.,TRBJ1-1,TRBD1,CASSAGTVNTEAFF,TGTGCCAGCAGCGCCGGGACAGTTAACACTGAAGCTTTCTTT
TRBV7-2,.,TRBJ1-5,.,CASTRSNQPQHF,TGTGCCAGCACGAGGAGCAATCAGCCCCAGCATTTT
TRBV19,.,TRBJ1-1,.,CASSMTRGSGTEAFF,TGTGCCAGTAGTATGACGCGGGGTTCGGGTACTGAAGCTTTCTTT
TRBV7-6,.,TRBJ2-6,.,CASSLEGANVLTF,TGTGCCAGCAGCTTAGAAGGGGCCAACGTCCTGACTTTC
TRBV19,many,TRBJ2-7,.,CASSIGGVTYEQYF,TGTGCCAGTAGTATCGGAGGGGTGACCTACGAGCAGTACTTC
TRBV12-3/TRBV12-4,.,TRBJ2-7,.,CASSRPPNYEQYF,TGTGCCAGCAGTCGGCCCCCCAACTACGAGCAGTACTTC
TRBV5-1,.,TRBJ2-7,.,CASSLGAGNYEQYF,TGCGCCAGCAGCTTGGGGGCAGGGAACTACGAGCAGTACTTC
TRBV5-6,.,TRBJ1-3,.,CASSLASEAGNTIYF,TGTGCCAGCAGCTTGGCCTCGGAGGCTGGAAACACCATATATTTT
TRBV2,.,TRBJ2-5,TRBD2,CASSGTSGGEETQYF,TGTGCCAGCAGTGGGACTAGCGGGGGGGAAGAGACCCAGTACTTC
TRBV9,many,TRBJ2-6,.,CASSESGANVLTF,TGTGCCAGCAGCGAAAGTGGGGCCAACGTCCTGACTTTC
TRBV27,.,TRBJ2-7,.,CAIGQTVYTQYF,TGTGCCATCGGACAGACAGTATACACGCAGTACTTC
TRBV29-1,.,TRBJ2-3,TRBD2,CSAYSGTRTDTQYF,TGCAGCGCGTATAGCGGGACACGCACAGATACGCAGTATTTT
TRBV19,.,TRBJ1-1,.,CASSQSRVNTEAFF,TGTGCCAGTAGTCAGTCCAGGGTGAACACTGAAGCTTTCTTT
TRBV25-1,.,TRBJ1-2,.,CASSEIEDSLYGYTF,TGTGCCAGCAGTGAGATAGAAGACAGTCTCTATGGCTACACCTTC
TRBV19,.,TRBJ2-1,TRBD2,CAGSIPRTSGITGDEQFF,TGTGCCGGTAGTATACCAAGGACTAGCGGGATCACCGGCGATGAGCAGTTCTTC
TRBV24-1,few,TRBJ2-1,TRBD2,CATSVLLASGEDNEQFF,TGTGCCACCAGTGTCCTTTTGGCTAGCGGGGAGGACAATGAGCAGTTCTTC
TRBV19,.,TRBJ1-1,.,CASSIGQVNTEAFF,TGTGCCAGTAGTATAGGGCAAGTGAACACTGAAGCTTTCTTT
TRBV9,many,TRBJ1-1,.,CASGTGEAFF,TGTGCCTCAGGAACGGGTGAAGCTTTCTTT
TRBV11-2,.,TRBJ2-1,.,CASSLEHPYNEQFF,TGTGCCAGCAGCTTAGAACACCCCTACAATGAGCAGTTCTTC
TRBV27,.,TRBJ1-2,.,CASRDAGVGGYTF,TGTGCCAGCAGGGACGCGGGGGTAGGTGGCTACACCTTC
TRBV19,once,TRBJ2-7,.,CASSPLGSLSYEQYF,TGTGCCAGTAGTCCCCTTGGCAGCCTCTCCTACGAGCAGTACTTC
TRBV2,few,TRBJ2-7,.,CASSDAETYEQYF,TGTGCCAGCAGTGATGCGGAAACCTACGAGCAGTACTTC
TRBV12-3/TRBV12-4,many,TRBJ2-7,.,CASSYPETASSYEQYF,TGTGCCAGCAGCTACCCCGAGACAGCATCCTCCTACGAGCAGTACTTC
TRBV5-1,.,TRBJ1-5,.,CASSLDGFSNQPQHF,TGCGCCAGCAGCTTGGACGGTTTTAGCAATCAGCCCCAGCATTTT
TRBV5-6,.,TRBJ1-4,TRBD1,CASGRTGRKGKLFF,TGTGCCAGCGGGAGGACAGGGAGAAAGGGAAAACTGTTTTTT
TRBV28,many,TRBJ2-7,.,CASSPTGAGEQYF,TGTGCCAGCAGTCCCACAGGGGCGGGAGAGCAGTACTTC
TRBV29-1,.,TRBJ2-5,.,CSVERETQYF,TGCAGCGTGGAAAGGGAGACCCAGTACTTC
TRBV24-1,.,TRBJ2-5,.,CATSDFGQGRETQYF,TGTGCCACCAGTGATTTTGGTCAAGGTCGAGAGACCCAGTACTTC
TRBV29-1,many,TRBJ1-2,.,CSVVRGRGYTF,TGCAGCGTTGTTAGGGGGAGAGGCTACACCTTC
TRBV24-1,few,TRBJ2-3,.,CATSDSYRPDTQYF,TGTGCCACCAGTGATTCCTACAGGCCGGATACGCAGTATTTT
TRBV6-4,once,TRBJ1-6,.,CASSPSGSVSPLHF,TGTGCCAGCAGCCCCAGCGGTTCGGTTTCACCCCTCCACTTT
TRBV7-3,.,TRBJ2-3,.,CASSLGTGIDTQYF,TGTGCCAGCAGCTTGGGCACCGGCATCGATACGCAGTATTTT
TRBV2,.,TRBJ1-5,TRBD1,CASSEEGTGNQPQHF,TGTGCCAGCAGTGAAGAGGGGACAGGCAATCAGCCCCAGCATTTT
TRBV19,.,TRBJ2-2,.,CASKQLTGELFF,TGTGCCAGTAAACAGCTCACCGGGGAGCTGTTTTTT
TRBV10-3,few,TRBJ1-2,.,CAIMREDYGYTF,TGTGCCATCATGAGAGAGGACTATGGCTACACCTTC
TRBV20-1,.,TRBJ1-6,.,CSARDRREGPYNSPLHF,TGCAGTGCTAGAGATCGGAGGGAGGGGCCCTATAATTCACCCCTCCACTTT
TRBV7-2,.,TRBJ1-1,.,CASRRFEGTEAFF,TGTGCCAGTAGGAGGTTCGAGGGGACTGAAGCTTTCTTT
TRBV25-1,.,TRBJ2-7,TRBD1,CASSPPPDRGINEQYF,TGTGCCAGCAGTCCGCCCCCCGACAGGGGCATCAACGAGCAGTACTTC
TRBV29-1,.,TRBJ2-1,TRBD2,CSVNYGLAAGNEQFF,TGCAGCGTGAACTACGGACTAGCGGCGGGGAATGAGCAGTTCTTC